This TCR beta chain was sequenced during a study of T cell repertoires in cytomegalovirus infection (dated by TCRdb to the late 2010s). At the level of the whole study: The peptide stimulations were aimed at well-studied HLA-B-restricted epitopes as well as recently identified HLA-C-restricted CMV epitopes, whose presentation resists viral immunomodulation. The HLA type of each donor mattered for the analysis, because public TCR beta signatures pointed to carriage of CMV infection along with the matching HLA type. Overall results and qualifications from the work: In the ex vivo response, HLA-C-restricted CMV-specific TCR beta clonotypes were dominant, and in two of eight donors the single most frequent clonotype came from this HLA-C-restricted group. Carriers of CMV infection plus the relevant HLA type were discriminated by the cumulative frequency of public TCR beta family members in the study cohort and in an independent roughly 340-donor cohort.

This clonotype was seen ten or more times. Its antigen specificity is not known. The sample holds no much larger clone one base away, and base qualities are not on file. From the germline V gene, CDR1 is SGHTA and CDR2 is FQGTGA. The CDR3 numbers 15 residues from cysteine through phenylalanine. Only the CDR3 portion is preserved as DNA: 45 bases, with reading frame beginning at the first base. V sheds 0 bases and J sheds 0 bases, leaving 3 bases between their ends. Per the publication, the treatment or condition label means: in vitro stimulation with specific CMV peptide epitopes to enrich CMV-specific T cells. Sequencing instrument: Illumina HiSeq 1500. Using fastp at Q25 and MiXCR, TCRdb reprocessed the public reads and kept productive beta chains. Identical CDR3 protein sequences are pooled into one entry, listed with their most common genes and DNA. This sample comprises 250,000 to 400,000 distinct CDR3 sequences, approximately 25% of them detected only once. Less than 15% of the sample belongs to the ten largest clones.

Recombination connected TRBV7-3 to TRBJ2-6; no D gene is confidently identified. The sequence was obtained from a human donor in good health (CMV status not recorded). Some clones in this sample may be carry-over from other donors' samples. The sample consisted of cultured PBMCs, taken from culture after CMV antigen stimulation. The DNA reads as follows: TGTGCCAGCAGCTTAACGACCTCTGGGGCCAACGTCCTGACTTTC. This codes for CASSLTTSGANVLTF.